Below, 5 T cell receptor beta chains from the same sample are listed, as sequenced in a study (dated by TCRdb to 2016 to 2018). Libraries were built with RT-PCR. This sample was sequenced with an Illumina MiSeq. The public reads were reprocessed in TCRdb via fastp at Q25 and MiXCR, keeping in-frame beta chains. Rows matching on CDR3 protein sequence are summarized as one entry with the most common DNA and genes. In all, the sample holds about 700,000 distinct CDR3 sequences, and over 12% of those were seen once. The ten biggest clones cover 3.6% of the sample. Sample: memory CD4+ T cells from blood. The receptor source for this set is a female donor in good health, serving as a healthy control.

This clonotype has a count of ten or more. The V and J genes are TRBV9 and TRBJ2-3; D gene unclear. V was pared by 3 bases and J by 1 base, with 9 bases between. The CDR3 length is 14 residues. Germline CDR1 SGDLS, CDR2 YYNGEE. The CDR3, as DNA: TGTGCCAGCAGCGAGCAACCGGGCACAGATACGCAGTATTTT. Translated: CASSEQPGTDTQYF.

This CDR3 is CASSRTSQGEETQYF. The DNA of the CDR3 is TGTGCCAGCAGCAGGACTAGCCAGGGGGAAGAGACCCAGTACTTC. The chain carries TRBV3-1 and TRBJ2-5; maybe TRBD2 (8 bases). V was cut by 5 bases and J by 3 bases, with 16 bases left in between. CDR3 size: 15 residues. The germline gives CDR1 LGHDT, CDR2 YNNKEL (reference sequence).

This chain uses TRBV2 with TRBJ2-5; TRBD2 is a possible D gene (6 bases). V was clipped by 7 bases and J by 3 bases, with 18 bases between them. Germline CDR1 SNHLY, CDR2 FYNNEI. The CDR3 extends over 15 amino acids. The CDR3 loop reads CASKDRRVFKETQYF. CDR3 in DNA: TGTGCCAGCAAAGATAGGAGGGTCTTTAAAGAGACCCAGTACTTC.

This clonotype turned up a few times. The chain recombines TRBV5-6 with TRBJ2-1; 11 bases map to TRBD2. This CDR3 region has 18 residues. Germline loops: CDR1 SGHDT, CDR2 YYEEEE. Germline trimming cut 6 bases from V and 8 bases from J; bases unmatched to any gene: 19. The CDR3 DNA follows: TGTGCCAGCACCCTCCTCGGTATTAGCGGGAGGGGGAGGCATGAGCAGTTCTTC. Translating gives CASTLLGISGRGRHEQFF.

This clonotype was observed a single time. This chain joins TRBV6-6 and TRBJ2-2; either TRBD1 or TRBD2 may supply D (5 bases each). This CDR3 is 14 amino acids long. Germline V gene sequence: CDR1 MNHNY, CDR2 SVGAGI (reference sequence). Trimming removed 6 bases at V and 5 bases at J, with 13 bases between. CDR3 sequence: CASRRDGLTGELFF. CDR3 coding DNA: TGTGCCAGCAGGAGGGACGGGCTGACCGGGGAGCTGTTTTTT.